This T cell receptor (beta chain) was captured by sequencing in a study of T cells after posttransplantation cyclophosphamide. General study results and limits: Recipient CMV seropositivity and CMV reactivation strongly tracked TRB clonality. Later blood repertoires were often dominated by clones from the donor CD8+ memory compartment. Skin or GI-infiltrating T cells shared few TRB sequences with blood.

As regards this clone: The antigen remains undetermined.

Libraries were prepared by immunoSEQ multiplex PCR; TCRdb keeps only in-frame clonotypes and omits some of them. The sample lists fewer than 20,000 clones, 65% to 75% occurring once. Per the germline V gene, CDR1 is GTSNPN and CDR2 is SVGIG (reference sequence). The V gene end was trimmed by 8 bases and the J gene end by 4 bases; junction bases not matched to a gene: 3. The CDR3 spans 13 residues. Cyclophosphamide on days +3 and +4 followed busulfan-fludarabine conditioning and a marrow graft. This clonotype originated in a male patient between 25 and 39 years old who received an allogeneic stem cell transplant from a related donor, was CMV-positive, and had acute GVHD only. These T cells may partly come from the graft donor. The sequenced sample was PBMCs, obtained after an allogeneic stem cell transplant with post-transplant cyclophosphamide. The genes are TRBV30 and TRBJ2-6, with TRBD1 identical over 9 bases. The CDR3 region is CARDRAGANVLTF. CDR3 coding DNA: TGTGCCCGGGACAGGGCGGGGGCCAACGTCCTGACTTTC.